This T cell receptor (beta chain) was recovered during a study of cytomegalovirus exposure and HLA in healthy donors. Study at large: A data release that came early held roughly 90 million unique TCRs from HLA-typed donors. Falling in the Caucasian-associated ancestry cluster were 65% to 90% of 398 genotyped donors. Study results and caveats: A later analysis showed that HLA-associated TCR beta chains had undergone more clonal expansion than equally common others.

13 Jbeta primers and 60 Vbeta primers were used for the PCR. The method was immunoSEQ multiplex PCR; TCRdb's version includes in-frame clones alone and lacks a portion of them. The sample carries some 140,000 clones, around 79% recorded once. Trimming left V 3 bases short and J 0 bases short, with 5 bases between. The CDR3 has 14 amino acids. Germline CDR1 LNHDA, CDR2 SQIVND (reference sequence). A word on this clone: Its antigen is as yet unknown.

The source material was PBMCs. The chain has TRBV19 and TRBJ2-2; D unresolved. This clonotype was obtained from a man younger than 30 in good health and CMV-seronegative. In DNA, the CDR3 is TGTGCCAGTAGTATGTACTCGAACACCGGGGAGCTGTTTTTT. Protein product: CASSMYSNTGELFF.